This T cell receptor (beta chain) was captured by sequencing in a study of patients and donors after allogeneic stem cell transplantation. Trimming at V came to 8 bases and at J to 7 bases, leaving 9 bases not matched to a gene. This CDR3 has 15 residues. The germline CDR1 and CDR2 sequences are MNHEY and SVGEGT. TCRdb fed the RT-PCR reads into MiXCR, producing one record per CDR3 protein. Of approximately 90,000 distinct CDR3 sequences in the sample, around 5% were seen once. The rearrangement links TRBV6-2 or TRBV6-3 to TRBJ2-1, with TRBD2 matching 12 bases. The TCR was taken from a human donor who was either an allogeneic HSCT recipient or a stem cell or donor lymphocyte infusion donor (not recorded which). It is not recorded whose cells these are; they may come from a transplant donor. The sequenced sample consisted of blood, either unsorted or a sorted T cell fraction (not recorded which). CDR3 bases: TGTGCCAGCTGGCCCCTAGCGGGAGGGACGAATGAGCAGTTCTTC. Residues: CASWPLAGGTNEQFF.